Sequencing of this TCR beta chain was carried out in a study of T-cell memory formation after mild COVID-19. Points from the study as a whole: The study found contracting CD4+ clones mainly in CM and EM and contracting CD8+ clones in EMRA. Clones that shrank (day 15 to 85) were balanced CD4/CD8, whereas later expanders leaned CD4+. Pre-infection memory contained some responding clones, which suggested that cross-reactive memory had joined.

This clonotype has a handful of counts. The antigen is undetermined. Constant-segment primers were used for 5'RACE, and the resulting TCR alpha and TCR beta cDNA libraries carried sample barcodes and UMIs. MiXCR, run by TCRdb on the 5' RACE reads, gives a single entry per CDR3 protein. The table lists 450,000 to 650,000 distinct CDR3 sequences, 20% to 25% of them singletons. Sequencing input: PBMCs or a T cell subset sorted from them (not recorded which). This sequence was found in an adult woman who had mild COVID-19 (a few samples of this study predate the infection). Cell type and time point are not known.

CDR3 nucleotide sequence: TGCGCCAGCAGCTTGGCGACAGGGGAGGGGAACACTGAAGCTTTCTTT. It specifies CASSLATGEGNTEAFF. This sequence joins TRBV5-1 and TRBJ1-1; 8 bases match TRBD1. Germline V CDR1 and CDR2: SGHRS, YFSETQ. This CDR3 is 16 amino acids long. With V trimmed by 0 bases and J by 1 base, 5 bases remained unmatched.